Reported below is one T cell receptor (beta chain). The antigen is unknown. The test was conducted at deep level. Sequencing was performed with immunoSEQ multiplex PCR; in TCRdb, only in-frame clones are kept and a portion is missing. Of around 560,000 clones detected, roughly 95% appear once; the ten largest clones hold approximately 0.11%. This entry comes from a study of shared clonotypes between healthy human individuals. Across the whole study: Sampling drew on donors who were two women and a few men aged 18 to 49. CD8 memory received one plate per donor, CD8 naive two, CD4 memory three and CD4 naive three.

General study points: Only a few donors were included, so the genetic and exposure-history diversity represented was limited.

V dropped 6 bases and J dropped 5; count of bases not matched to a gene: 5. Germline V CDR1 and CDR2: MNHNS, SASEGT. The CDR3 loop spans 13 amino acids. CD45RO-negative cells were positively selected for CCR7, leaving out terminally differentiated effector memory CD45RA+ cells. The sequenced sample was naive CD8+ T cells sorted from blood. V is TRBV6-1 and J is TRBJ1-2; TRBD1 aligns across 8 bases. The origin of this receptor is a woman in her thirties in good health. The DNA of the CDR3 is TGTGCCAGCAGGGACAGGGCTTTATATGGCTACACCTTC. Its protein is CASRDRALYGYTF.